One sample yielded the 27 T cell receptor beta chains listed below, sequenced in a study of cytomegalovirus exposure and HLA in healthy donors. The primer mix had 60 Vbeta and 13 Jbeta primers. Using immunoSEQ multiplex PCR, the repertoire was profiled, and TCRdb retains in-frame clones only, with some absent. The sample contains 150,000 to 200,000 clones, 80% of which appear only once. Specimen: PBMCs. Every receptor here comes from a man between 18 and 29 years old in good health and CMV-seropositive.

The V call is TRBV10-2, the J call TRBJ2-2; D possibly corresponds to TRBD2 (6 bases). From germline, CDR1 is WSHSY and CDR2 SAAADI. This CDR3 is built from 16 residues. The V and J ends lost 4 bases and 6 bases respectively, with 18 bases between them. This chain's CDR3 is CASSGLGREGSGELFF. For the CDR3, the DNA is TGCGCCAGCAGTGGATTAGGGCGGGAAGGGTCCGGGGAGCTGTTTTTT.

The rearrangement links TRBV27 to TRBJ1-5, with TRBD1 as a possible D gene (5 bases). V was pared by 5 bases and J by 6 bases, with 20 bases between. CDR1 is MNHEY and CDR2 is SMNVEV in the germline V gene (reference sequence). The CDR3 is 16 residues long. In nucleotides, the CDR3 is TGTGCCAGCAGTCCCCTCTCGGCCGCGGGGGGTCAGCCCCAGCATTTT. Its translation: CASSPLSAAGGQPQHF.

The CDR3 here is CASRGAVLNQPQHF. The CDR3 DNA follows: TGTGCCAGCAGGGGGGCGGTTCTTAATCAGCCCCAGCATTTT. The J gene is TRBJ1-5, the V gene TRBV6-6; D might be TRBD1 (6 bases). V was trimmed by 6 bases and J by 4 bases, leaving 13 bases between them. The CDR3 runs to 14 residues. Germline CDR1 is MNHNY and CDR2 is SVGAGI (reference sequence).

This rearrangement joins TRBV19 to TRBJ2-3, with a possible D match to TRBD1 (6 bases). This CDR3 region has 15 residues. Germline CDR1 is LNHDA and CDR2 is SQIVND (reference sequence). V shed 1 base and J shed 2 bases, with 10 bases lying between them. The CDR3 nucleotides are TGTGCCAGTAGTATAGGAGGGGGAAACACAGATACGCAGTATTTT. Translated: CASSIGGGNTDTQYF.

This clone was detected only once. The chain uses TRBV7-8 and TRBJ1-5, with D unclear. V shed 3 bases and J shed 0 bases, with 15 bases lying between them. The CDR3 is made up of 17 amino acids. Germline V gene lookup returns CDR1 SGHVS and CDR2 FQNEAQ. CDR3 in DNA: TGTGCCAGCAGCTTTGTGTCTGGGCTCGCTAGCAATCAGCCCCAGCATTTT. This translates into CASSFVSGLASNQPQHF.

The gene calls are TRBV9 and TRBJ1-2; 11 bases fit TRBD1. The CDR3 has 15 residues. The V gene's germline CDR1 is SGDLS and CDR2 YYNGEE. V lost 3 bases to trimming and J lost 6 bases; unmatched junction nucleotides: 7. CDR3 region: CASSGTQDRGHGYTF. CDR3 nucleotide sequence: TGTGCCAGCAGCGGCACGCAGGACAGGGGGCATGGCTACACCTTC.

V and J are TRBV5-6 and TRBJ2-1, with D hard to call. The germline V gene encodes CDR1 SGHDT and CDR2 YYEEEE. The V gene lost 3 bases and the J gene lost 8 bases, with 9 bases spanning the gap. The CDR3 consists of 12 residues. CDR3 protein: CASSSIRYEQFF. The CDR3 DNA follows: TGTGCCAGCAGCTCTATACGGTATGAGCAGTTCTTC.

This clone was seen only once. The chain uses TRBV5-1 and TRBJ2-1; 11 bases line up with TRBD2. The CDR3 sequence is 16 residues long. CDR1 is SGHRS and CDR2 is YFSETQ in the germline V gene. V gave up 2 bases and J gave up 9 bases; unmatched junction bases: 10. The CDR3, as DNA: TGCGCCAGCAGCTTCTTACTTAGCGGGGGGGGTCGTGAGCAGTTCTTC. It yields the protein CASSFLLSGGGREQFF. Based on the CDR3 plus reference TRBV5-1 and TRBJ2-1, the full variable domain is KAGVTQTPRYLIKTRGQQVTLSCSPISGHRSVSWYQQTPGQGLQFLFEYFSETQRNKGNFPGRFSGRQFSNSRSEMNVSTLELGDSALYLCASSFLLSGGGREQFFGPGTRLTVL.

The chain carries TRBV6-5 and TRBJ1-1; D may be TRBD1 (5 bases). Germline V lookup: CDR1 MNHEY, CDR2 SVGAGI. The CDR3 runs to 15 residues. V was trimmed by 0 bases and J by 5 bases, leaving 13 bases between them. In DNA, the CDR3 is TGTGCCAGCAGTTACTCGCTCAGGGTGGGAACTGAAGCTTTCTTT. Translated: CASSYSLRVGTEAFF.

The rearrangement links TRBV5-1 to TRBJ2-3; TRBD1 matches at 7 bases. Germline V lookup: CDR1 SGHRS, CDR2 YFSETQ. With V trimmed by 4 bases and J by 7 bases, 9 bases remained unmatched. The CDR3 runs 14 residues. The CDR3 region has the DNA TGCGCCAGCAGCCCCGGGACAGAGGGAAATACGCAGTATTTT. This translates into CASSPGTEGNTQYF. The full variable domain, rest sourced from reference TRBV5-1 and TRBJ2-3, is KAGVTQTPRYLIKTRGQQVTLSCSPISGHRSVSWYQQTPGQGLQFLFEYFSETQRNKGNFPGRFSGRQFSNSRSEMNVSTLELGDSALYLCASSPGTEGNTQYFGPGTRLTVL.

The chain carries TRBV27 and TRBJ2-1, with 12 bases matching TRBD2. Trimming at V came to 3 bases and at J to 2 bases, leaving 5 bases not matched to a gene. Germline V CDR1 and CDR2: MNHEY, SMNVEV (reference sequence). The CDR3 totals 17 residues. Here the CDR3 reads CASSLVRTSGTYNEQFF. For the CDR3, the DNA is TGTGCCAGCAGTTTGGTAAGGACTAGCGGGACCTACAATGAGCAGTTCTTC.

This rearrangement joins TRBV11-2 to TRBJ2-2, with 12 bases fitting TRBD2. The J segment lost 3 bases and the V segment lost 5 bases, leaving 10 bases of the junction unmatched. The CDR3 is made up of 18 amino acids. Germline CDR1 reads SGHAT; CDR2 reads FQNNGV. CDR3 sequence (DNA): TGTGCCAGCAGCCGAAAAACTAGCGGGAGGCCCCACACCGGGGAGCTGTTTTTT. Translated, it gives CASSRKTSGRPHTGELFF.

The chain couples TRBV11-1 to TRBJ2-1; 9 bases match TRBD1. J gave up 13 bases and V 3 bases, and 13 bases lay outside the gene matches. The CDR3 covers 15 residues. The germline V gene has CDR1 SGHAT and CDR2 FQDESV (reference sequence). The CDR3 here is CASSFPGQGRVDQFF. CDR3 in DNA: TGTGCCAGCAGCTTCCCGGGACAGGGCCGGGTTGACCAGTTCTTC.

V gene TRBV6-5 combines with J gene TRBJ2-7; D may be TRBD1 (6 bases). The CDR3 extends over 14 amino acids. Germline CDR1 reads MNHEY; CDR2 reads SVGAGI. Trimming took off 6 bases at V and 0 bases at J, with 12 bases between the two ends. Written as DNA, the CDR3 is TGTGCCAGCAGGTCAGGGGTCTCCTCCTACGAGCAGTACTTC. This encodes CASRSGVSSYEQYF.

CDR3 loop: CASSQAWSGQTNTEAFF. The DNA for the CDR3 is TGTGCCAGCAGCCAAGCGTGGTCCGGACAGACGAACACTGAAGCTTTCTTT. V is TRBV14 and J is TRBJ1-1, with D perhaps matching TRBD1 (6 bases). This CDR3 has 17 amino acids. Trimming left V 1 base short and J 1 base short, with 16 bases between. CDR1 is SGHDN, CDR2 FVKESK, per germline.

The rearrangement links TRBV29-1 to TRBJ1-1, with D possibly TRBD1 on 5 matching bases. CDR1 and CDR2 (germline): SQVTM, ANQGSEA. The CDR3 loop spans 11 amino acids. V was shortened by 3 bases and J by 6 bases, with 8 bases between the two germline ends. The CDR3 DNA sequence: TGCAGCGTTGAGCGGGGGGCTGAAGCTTTCTTT. Residues: CSVERGAEAFF.

The rearrangement links TRBV19 to TRBJ2-5; TRBD1 matches 11 bases. The DNA end is a closer match to TRBJ2-7, so the J assignment may be wrong. The CDR3 loop spans 14 amino acids. Germline V CDR1 and CDR2: LNHDA, SQIVND (reference sequence). CDR3 amino acids: CASSGTGGVDEQYF. The CDR3 nucleotides read TGTGCCAGTAGTGGGACAGGGGGGGTCGACGAGCAGTACTTC.

The chain has TRBV6-5 and TRBJ1-4; 7 bases align to TRBD1. Germline-derived CDR1 and CDR2 are MNHEY and SVGAGI. The CDR3 spans 11 residues. V lost 6 bases, J lost 8 bases, and 0 bases stayed unmatched. The DNA for the CDR3 is TGTGCCAGCAGGGACAGGGAAAAACTGTTTTTT. Translated, it gives CASRDREKLFF.

This clone was seen only once. The J gene is TRBJ1-1, the V gene TRBV6-5; TRBD1 agrees at 9 bases. The CDR3 sequence is 15 residues long. Looked up from germline, CDR1 is MNHEY and CDR2 is SVGAGI. Germline trimming cut 2 bases from V and 3 bases from J; bases unmatched to any gene: 4. The DNA of the CDR3 is TGTGCCAGCAGTTACCTTTGGACAGGGGACACTGAAGCTTTCTTT. This encodes CASSYLWTGDTEAFF.

The chain recombines TRBV7-9 with TRBJ1-5; D gene uncertain. The CDR3 has 14 residues. Looked up from germline, CDR1 is SEHNR and CDR2 is FQNEAQ (reference sequence). Trimming took 3 bases from V and 7 from J, leaving 13 bases between them. In DNA, the CDR3 is TGTGCCAGCAGCTTCGGGGTAGGCGGGCAGCCCCAGCATTTT. Protein: CASSFGVGGQPQHF.

The gene calls are TRBV11-2 and TRBJ2-7, with D possibly being TRBD2 (5 bases). V was trimmed by 3 bases and J by 0 bases, leaving 12 bases between them. Germline values: CDR1 SGHAT, CDR2 FQNNGV. The CDR3 is made up of 15 amino acids. CDR3: CASSFFTGNSYEQYF. Here the CDR3 DNA reads TGTGCCAGCAGCTTCTTTACCGGGAACTCCTACGAGCAGTACTTC.

This clone was picked up one time. The chain combines TRBV6-5 with TRBJ2-5, with D possibly being TRBD1 (6 bases). Germline V gives CDR1 MNHEY, CDR2 SVGAGI. The CDR3 covers 14 residues. Trimming shortened V by 6 bases and J by 2 bases, and 13 bases separated the two germline ends. CDR3 nucleotides: TGTGCCAGCAGCCGCGGCACAGGGCAAGAGACCCAGTACTTC. Translated, it gives CASSRGTGQETQYF.

The V call is TRBV7-3, the J call TRBJ2-6, with D unresolved. CDR1 and CDR2 from the germline V gene are SGHTA and FQGTGA. The CDR3 length is 14 residues. Trimming removed 3 bases at V and 4 bases at J, with 7 bases between. The CDR3 DNA sequence: TGTGCCAGCAGCTTGAGTATGGGGGCCAACGTCCTGACTTTC. It encodes CASSLSMGANVLTF.

This chain connects TRBV9 to TRBJ1-3, with unresolved D. The V and J ends lost 1 base and 1 base respectively, with 6 bases between them. The CDR3 has 14 amino acids. CDR1 is SGDLS, CDR2 YYNGEE, per germline. The CDR3 loop is CASSVSGSGNTIYF. CDR3 nucleotides: TGTGCCAGCAGCGTATCGGGTTCTGGAAACACCATATATTTT.

The J gene is TRBJ2-7, the V gene TRBV4-1; D unclear. V was clipped by 4 bases and J by 5 bases, with 18 bases between them. This CDR3 region has 15 residues. The germline gives CDR1 MGHRA, CDR2 YSYEKL. The CDR3 sequence: CASSPQFGERNEQYF. DNA of the CDR3: TGCGCCAGCAGCCCTCAGTTCGGAGAGAGAAACGAGCAGTACTTC.

This clone was observed once. The gene calls are TRBV13 and TRBJ2-5, with D tentatively TRBD2 (7 bases). This CDR3 comprises 16 residues. Per the germline V gene, CDR1 is PRHDT and CDR2 is FYEKMQ (reference sequence). Trimming cost V 2 bases and J 1 base, with 14 bases left between them. The CDR3 region is CASSLRSGGAQETQYF. DNA of the CDR3: TGTGCCAGCAGCTTACGCAGTGGGGGGGCCCAAGAGACCCAGTACTTC.

This rearrangement joins TRBV19 to TRBJ1-5; weak D call: TRBD1 (5 bases). Germline V gene lookup returns CDR1 LNHDA and CDR2 SQIVND (reference sequence). Deletions cut 4 bases from V and 6 bases from J, with 10 bases between. CDR3 length equals 13 residues. CDR3 DNA sequence: TGTGCCAGTAGTAGGGGGGAACCTCAGCCCCAGCATTTT. It translates to CASSRGEPQPQHF.